What follows are 2 T cell receptor beta chains derived from one specimen sequenced in a study of cytomegalovirus exposure and HLA in healthy donors. PCR used 60 Vbeta primers and 13 Jbeta primers. Profiled with immunoSEQ multiplex PCR; TCRdb holds only in-frame clones, not every one. The table has 140,000 to 150,000 clones, roughly 10% seen once. Sequenced: PBMCs. These receptors were obtained from a man in his forties or fifties in good health and CMV-seronegative.

This clone was detected only a few times. The rearrangement links TRBV2 to TRBJ1-2; D remains unclear. The germline V gene encodes CDR1 SNHLY and CDR2 FYNNEI. The ends were cut back, 8 bases at V and 0 bases at J, with 19 bases in the middle. This CDR3 has 16 amino acids. The CDR3 loop is CASSALGVQANYGYTF. CDR3 bases: TGTGCCAGCTCCGCCCTGGGAGTCCAAGCTAACTATGGCTACACCTTC.

The chain employs TRBV27 and TRBJ2-2, with 9 bases identical to TRBD2. The CDR3 length is 16 residues. V was pared by 8 bases and J by 5 bases, with 12 bases of the junction left unmatched. CDR1 is MNHEY, CDR2 SMNVEV, per germline (reference sequence). CDR3 residues: CASCPLAGGQTGELFF. The CDR3 coding sequence is TGTGCCAGCTGCCCTTTGGCGGGGGGGCAAACCGGGGAGCTGTTTTTT.